Included here is one TCR beta chain sequence, with context. This clone was seen a single time. Its antigen remains undetermined. No quality values exist for individual bases; no much larger clone is one base distant. Libraries were constructed by the immunoSEQ multiplex PCR assay. A mixture of 60 forward primers for TCR Vbeta segments and 13 reverse primers for TCR Jbeta segments was used in the multiplex PCR. The CDR3 region of rearranged TCR beta genes was amplified from genomic DNA by a multiplex PCR assay. On the Illumina HiSeq System, the amplified TCR beta libraries were sequenced as 87-base-pair reads. As for how the authors treated the data: A later analysis tallied 80 million to 95 million unique TCR beta chains across the 640 or so repertoires, and approximately 12 million of those chains were shared by two or more donors. A nearest-neighbor algorithm error-corrected the raw reads and collapsed the reads into unique sequences, merging closely related sequences to remove PCR and sequencing errors. CDR3 sequences were aligned to IMGT reference sequences to assign V, D and J gene segments. For a sequence to be retained, at least a six-nucleotide match to both a V gene segment and a J gene segment was required. Rearrangements were called productive when the CDR3 lacked stop codons and stayed in frame with V and J; all others were non-productive. CDR3 was defined by IMGT convention, running from the second conserved V-encoded cysteine to the conserved J-encoded phenylalanine. The earlier analysis of about 610 of the donors excluded any sequence lacking an unambiguous match to a single V gene segment. In an earlier analysis of almost 600 of the donors, a V segment was called functional when productive rearrangements were above 56.7%, and segregating when the standard deviation between donors exceeded 5%. To diagnose cytomegalovirus status from the catalog of TCR beta chain sequences, a statistical classification framework was built. In a later analysis, TCR nucleotide sequences were compared against IMGT/GENE-DB human TR gene sequences so that V and J genes could be assigned. In a later analysis, CDR3 sequences and most-parsimonious VDJ recombination scenarios were assigned using the TCRdist pipeline. In a later analysis, each TCR beta chain was defined by its CDR3 amino acid sequence together with its V-gene family, and reads without a unique V-gene family were excluded. As a way to deal with suspected cross-contamination and a sequencing artifact, a later analysis dropped hundreds of nucleotide sequences that were highly shared and had low generation probability. For each public chain, a later analysis derived a clonal expansion index from normalized ranks of inferred template counts within each repertoire. Generation probabilities in a later analysis came from a VDJ recombination model fitted to out-of-frame rearrangements, and those results were checked against IGoR. Hypergeometric tests were used in a later analysis to score TCR-TCR, TCR-HLA and TCR-CMV co-occurrence, with a repertoire-size bias correction applied to the TCR pairs. To estimate false discovery rates, a later analysis permuted the HLA or CMV assignments 20 times. In a later analysis, co-occurring TCRs were grouped using DBSCAN, with TCRdist sequence similarity added in when clustering inside HLA-allele-positive subsets. Repertoires with fewer than 30,000 or more than 120,000 public chains were left out of co-occurrence clustering, as were a few repertoires with anomalous nucleotide sharing. Not all clones reach the TCRdb copy of this immuneACCESS table, which keeps in-frame sequences only. Checked studies attribute under half of the gap to unresolved V genes and leave the rest unexplained. Clone size and V and J calls were adopted from that table, with D and trimming inferred from the DNA. The sample table contains about 150,000 clones; only one count was recorded for 88% of them. Roughly 0.5% of the sample comes from the top ten.

The cohort consisted of hundreds of healthy bone marrow donors. All cohort members were sampled while nominally healthy, although unrecorded immune exposures were likely present. The donor was CMV seronegative and was included in the group of several hundred seronegative cohort members. A peripheral blood sample was provided by each donor, and peripheral blood mononuclear cells were used for TCR beta sequencing. Genomic DNA was extracted from the blood cell samples with the Qiagen DNeasy Blood Extraction Kit. Trimming at the junction amounts to 5 bases on V and 9 bases on J, and the germline ends lie 20 bases apart. From a lookup of the germline V gene, CDR1 and CDR2 are SGHVS and FNYEAQ. From the cysteine through the phenylalanine, the CDR3 covers 15 amino acids. Only the CDR3 DNA is retained, 45 bases long and in frame from the first base. The entry originates in a study of cytomegalovirus exposure and HLA in healthy donors (TCRdb year 2017). About the investigation overall: In an earlier analysis of under 600 of the donors, approximately 260 Gb of sequence data and 117 million unique TCR beta sequences from roughly 190 million T cells were reported. About 280 gigabases of sequencing data and around 80 million unique TCR sequences made up an early release that covered approximately 620 HLA-typed donors. Of the roughly 400 genotyped donors, 81% fell in the genetic ancestry cluster associated with self-reported Caucasian donors. The aim of the study was to test whether cataloging public T cell receptors could identify signatures of past pathogen exposure. The study profiled the T cell repertoires of 550 to 700 subjects by immunosequencing and related them to cytomegalovirus serostatus. In addition to the first cohort of 666 subjects, a separate validation cohort of under 150 different subjects was used. The study combined high-throughput TCR immunosequencing, statistical association of individual TCRs with disease status, and machine learning to predict cytomegalovirus infection status. A later analysis re-examined previously published TCR beta repertoires from roughly 650 donors and added high-resolution HLA genotyping to investigate patterns of TCR occurrence. Rather than drawing on any new phenotypic data, the later analysis identified candidate immune exposures from TCR beta sequences and the way those sequences occurred across donors. An earlier analysis of more than 450 of the donors used high-throughput TCR beta sequencing to judge whether each TCR beta V gene segment behaved as functional or pseudogenic. Alongside the repertoire data, information on donor age, sex, ethnicity and CMV serostatus was compiled. Genome-wide SNP genotypes for about 60% of the roughly 670 donors were used in a later genetic analysis, which treated that subset as a discovery cohort. Every discovery cohort repertoire had been produced on one sequencing platform. Both class I and class II loci were covered by HLA typing, at four-digit resolution. Typing coverage differed by locus: A, B, C, DRB1 and DQB1 were typed in roughly 620-630 donors, DQA1 in about 550, DPA1 in some 600, and DPB1 in just under 490. Five DR-DQ haplotypes were treated as single units for association and clustering because of strong linkage in the cohort. On average, roughly 200,000 unique TCR beta nucleotide sequences were sequenced per donor among a few hundred genotyped donors of the cohort, with roughly 19% of those sequences being non-productive.

What the study reported, not specific to this receptor: Because HLA typing was unavailable for some donors at each locus, only the typed subset was used in association tests. In an earlier analysis of around 600 of the donors, most TCR beta V segments appeared in productive rearrangements about 90% or about 30% of the time, broadly matching IMGT annotations. In a later genetic analysis, fewer N-insertions in productive TCRs were reported among donors in an Asian-associated ancestry cluster than the approximately 630-donor mean. A total of about 180 TCR beta chains were listed by the study as associated with cytomegalovirus. The classifier was reported to diagnose cytomegalovirus status with high specificity and sensitivity in both the original cohort and the validation cohort. In vitro tests confirmed that a few of the cytomegalovirus-associated TCR beta chains recognize cytomegalovirus antigens. A further reported finding was that TCR beta sequences accurately predicted the HLA-A and HLA-B alleles for most subjects in the first cohort. The authors suggested that the approach could potentially be extended to other disease states and immunological phenotypes. Because counts were too low, roughly 16 rarely observed V segments, including chromosome 9 orphons, were excluded from the earlier analysis of some 590 of the donors. A later genetic analysis associated a missense DCLRE1C variant with V-gene and J-gene trimming of TCR beta chains, and an independent cohort replicated the association. At a false discovery rate of 0.05, a later analysis linked under 20,000 TCR beta sequences to specific HLA alleles. In a later analysis, most CMV-associated TCR beta chains were found to appear HLA-restricted, with HLA associations seemingly driven largely by CMV exposure. Only TCR beta chains were sequenced in this cohort, and the absence of alpha or paired-chain data limited detectable features. In a later analysis, several top co-occurrence clusters were reported to appear linked to parvovirus B19, influenza, CMV and Epstein-Barr virus. Presence/absence analyses assumed roughly uniform sequencing depth across donors, an assumption that may not hold. Correlated functional status among segregating V segments might be attributable to linkage disequilibrium, but an unknown experimental factor could not be ruled out. A later analysis found that HLA-associated TCR beta chains were more clonally expanded and had lower generation probabilities than equally common non-associated chains. A cluster of highly shared sequence variants was judged likely to represent a technical artifact of the sequencing pipeline. When HLA alleles, especially DR and DQ, strongly co-occurred, TCR associations were difficult to assign to individual alleles. Most TCR sequences were seen in very few donors, while some public TCRs were found in many individuals. Because the 87-base-pair reads could not distinguish some IMGT-functional V segments, including TRBV6-2 and TRBV6-3, those segments were excluded. For the cohort, immune exposure information was limited to CMV serostatus. A later analysis found that TCR association rates varied across HLA loci, with DRB1 alleles showing the most associated TCRs and HLA-C alleles the fewest.

The chain is assembled from TRBV7-6 and TRBJ2-1, with no confident D gene call. The receptor's source is a woman in her thirties or forties in good health and CMV-seronegative. The sequenced sample was PBMCs. CDR3 region: CASSPSALRWAEQFF. The sequenced DNA: TGTGCCAGCAGCCCTTCGGCCCTTCGGTGGGCTGAGCAGTTCTTC.